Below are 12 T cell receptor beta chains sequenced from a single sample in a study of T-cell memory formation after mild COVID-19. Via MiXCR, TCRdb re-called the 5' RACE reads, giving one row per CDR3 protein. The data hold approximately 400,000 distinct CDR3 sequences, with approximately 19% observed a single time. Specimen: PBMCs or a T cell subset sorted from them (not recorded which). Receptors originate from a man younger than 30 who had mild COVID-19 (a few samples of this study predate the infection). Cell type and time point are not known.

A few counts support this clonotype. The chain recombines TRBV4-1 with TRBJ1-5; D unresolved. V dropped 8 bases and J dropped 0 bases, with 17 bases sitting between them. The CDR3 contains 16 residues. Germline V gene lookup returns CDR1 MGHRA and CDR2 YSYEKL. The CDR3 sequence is CASGPSQGYSNQPQHF. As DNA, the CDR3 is TGCGCCAGCGGACCTAGCCAAGGGTATAGCAATCAGCCCCAGCATTTT.

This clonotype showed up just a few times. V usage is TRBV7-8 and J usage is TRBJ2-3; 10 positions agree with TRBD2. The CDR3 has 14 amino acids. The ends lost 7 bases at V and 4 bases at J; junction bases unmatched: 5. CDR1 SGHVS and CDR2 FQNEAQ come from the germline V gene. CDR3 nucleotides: TGTGCCAGCAAGCGGGGGGGAGGGCCAGATACGCAGTATTTT. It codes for CASKRGGGPDTQYF. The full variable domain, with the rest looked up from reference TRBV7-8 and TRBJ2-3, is GAGVSQSPRYKVAKRGQDVALRCDPISGHVSLFWYQQALGQGPEFLTYFQNEAQLDKSGLPSDRFFAERPEGSVSTLKIQRTQQEDSAVYLCASKRGGGPDTQYFGPGTRLTVL.

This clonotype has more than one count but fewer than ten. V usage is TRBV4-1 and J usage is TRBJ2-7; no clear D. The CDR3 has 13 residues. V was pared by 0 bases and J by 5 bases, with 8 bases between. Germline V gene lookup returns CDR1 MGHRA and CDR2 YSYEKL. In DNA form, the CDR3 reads TGCGCCAGCAGCCAAGATCGAACGAACGAGCAGTACTTC. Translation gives CASSQDRTNEQYF.

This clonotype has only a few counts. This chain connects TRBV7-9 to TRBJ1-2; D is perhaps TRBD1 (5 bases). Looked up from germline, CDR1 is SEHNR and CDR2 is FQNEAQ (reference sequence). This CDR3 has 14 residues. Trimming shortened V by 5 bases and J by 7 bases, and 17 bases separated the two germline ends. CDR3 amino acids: CASSGQPGSGGYTF. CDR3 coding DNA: TGTGCCAGCAGCGGTCAGCCAGGGTCAGGTGGCTACACCTTC.

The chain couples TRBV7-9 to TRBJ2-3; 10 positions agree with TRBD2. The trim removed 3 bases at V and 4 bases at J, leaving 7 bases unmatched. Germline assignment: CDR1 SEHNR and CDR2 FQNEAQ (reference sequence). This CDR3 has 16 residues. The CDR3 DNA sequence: TGTGCCAGCAGCTTCCGAGCGGGGGGGCGATCAGATACGCAGTATTTT. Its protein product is CASSFRAGGRSDTQYF.

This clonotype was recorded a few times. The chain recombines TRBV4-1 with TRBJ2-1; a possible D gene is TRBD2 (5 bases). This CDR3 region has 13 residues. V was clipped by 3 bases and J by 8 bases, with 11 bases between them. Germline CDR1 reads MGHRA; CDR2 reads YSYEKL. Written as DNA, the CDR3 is TGCGCCAGCAGCCACCCTGACGGGGATGAGCAGTTCTTC. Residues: CASSHPDGDEQFF.

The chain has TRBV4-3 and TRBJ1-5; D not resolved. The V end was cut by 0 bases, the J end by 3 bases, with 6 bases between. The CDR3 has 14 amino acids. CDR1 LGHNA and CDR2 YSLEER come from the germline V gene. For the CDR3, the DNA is TGCGCCAGCAGCCAAGAGCTGCTCAATCAGCCCCAGCATTTT. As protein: CASSQELLNQPQHF.

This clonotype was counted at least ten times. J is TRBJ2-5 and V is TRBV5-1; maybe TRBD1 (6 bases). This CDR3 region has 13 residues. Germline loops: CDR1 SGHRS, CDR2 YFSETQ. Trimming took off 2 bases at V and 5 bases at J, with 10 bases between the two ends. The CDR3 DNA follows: TGCGCCAGCAGCTTCAGGGGTCAGGAGACCCAGTACTTC. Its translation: CASSFRGQETQYF. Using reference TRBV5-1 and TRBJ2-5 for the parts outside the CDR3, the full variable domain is KAGVTQTPRYLIKTRGQQVTLSCSPISGHRSVSWYQQTPGQGLQFLFEYFSETQRNKGNFPGRFSGRQFSNSRSEMNVSTLELGDSALYLCASSFRGQETQYFGPGTRLLVL.

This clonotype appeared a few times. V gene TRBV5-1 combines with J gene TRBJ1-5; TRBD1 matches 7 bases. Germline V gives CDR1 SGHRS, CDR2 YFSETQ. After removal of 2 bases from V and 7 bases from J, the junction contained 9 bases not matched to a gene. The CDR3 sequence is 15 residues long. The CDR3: CASSFQPGQDQPQHF. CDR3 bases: TGCGCCAGCAGCTTCCAACCCGGACAGGACCAGCCCCAGCATTTT.

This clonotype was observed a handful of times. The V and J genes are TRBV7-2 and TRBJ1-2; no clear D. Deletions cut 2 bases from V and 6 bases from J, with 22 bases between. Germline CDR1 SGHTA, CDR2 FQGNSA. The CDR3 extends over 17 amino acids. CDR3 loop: CASSLNTQRPSVDGYTF. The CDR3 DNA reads TGTGCCAGCAGCTTAAACACCCAGCGACCCAGCGTAGATGGCTACACCTTC.

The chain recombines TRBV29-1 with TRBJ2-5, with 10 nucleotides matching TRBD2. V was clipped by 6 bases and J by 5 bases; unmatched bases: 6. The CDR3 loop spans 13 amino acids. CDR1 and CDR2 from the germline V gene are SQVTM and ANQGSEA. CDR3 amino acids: CSVRMTSGETQYF. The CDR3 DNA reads TGCAGCGTCCGCATGACTAGCGGGGAGACCCAGTACTTC. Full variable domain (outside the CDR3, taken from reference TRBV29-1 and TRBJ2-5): SAVISQKPSRDICQRGTSLTIQCQVDSQVTMMFWYRQQPGQSLTLIATANQGSEATYESGFVIDKFPISRPNLTFSTLTVSNMSPEDSSIYLCSVRMTSGETQYFGPGTRLLVL.

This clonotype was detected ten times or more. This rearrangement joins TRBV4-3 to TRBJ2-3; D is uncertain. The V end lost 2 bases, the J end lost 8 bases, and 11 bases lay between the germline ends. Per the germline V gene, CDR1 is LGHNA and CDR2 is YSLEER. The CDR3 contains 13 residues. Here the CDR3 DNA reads TGCGCCAGCAGCCAATGGGTTTGGGGTACGCAGTATTTT. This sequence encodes CASSQWVWGTQYF.